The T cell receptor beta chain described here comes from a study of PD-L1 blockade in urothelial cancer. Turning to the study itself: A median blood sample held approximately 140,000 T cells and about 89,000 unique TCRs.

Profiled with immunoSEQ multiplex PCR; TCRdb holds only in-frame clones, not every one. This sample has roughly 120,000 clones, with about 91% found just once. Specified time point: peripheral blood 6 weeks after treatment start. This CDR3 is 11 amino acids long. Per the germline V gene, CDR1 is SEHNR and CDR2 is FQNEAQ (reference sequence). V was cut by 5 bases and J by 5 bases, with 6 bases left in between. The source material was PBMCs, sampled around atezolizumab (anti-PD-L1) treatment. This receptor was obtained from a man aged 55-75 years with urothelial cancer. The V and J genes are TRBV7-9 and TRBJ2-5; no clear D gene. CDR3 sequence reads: CASSDTETQYF. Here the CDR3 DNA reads TGTGCCAGCAGCGACACGGAGACCCAGTACTTC.